The rows below give T cell receptor beta chains drawn from one sample of a study of blood T cells in healthy people across ages. MiXCR was run by TCRdb on the 5' RACE reads, yielding one entry per CDR3 protein. The repertoire has 980,000 or so distinct CDR3 sequences, about 48% of them found once; the top ten carry roughly 13%. Sequenced sample: blood. The origin of the receptors is a man aged 25-45 years in good health. Both conserved end residues are part of each CDR3. The D gene is left open where the match is weak. Some rows mark clone size as missing; the rest say once, few, many or name a class of expanded clone.

j_gene,abundance,d_gene,v_gene,CDR3nt,CDR3aa
TRBJ2-5,once,.,TRBV7-9,TGTGCCAGCAGCTTAGTCAAGGACGGGGGATTGGCCCAGTACTTC,CASSLVKDGGLAQYF
TRBJ2-1,.,TRBD1,TRBV24-1,TGTGCCACCAGTGATATCGGGGACAGCTCCTACAATGAGCAGTTCTTC,CATSDIGDSSYNEQFF
TRBJ2-5,.,TRBD2,TRBV7-2,TGTGCCAGCAGCCTGAAGCGGGGTCAACAAGAGACCCAGTACTTC,CASSLKRGQQETQYF
TRBJ1-4,.,TRBD1,TRBV18,TGTGCCAGCTCTTCCGCGACAGGGAGTGAAAAACTGTTTTTT,CASSSATGSEKLFF
TRBJ2-3,.,.,TRBV11-2,TGTGCCAGCAGCTTAGTGAGGGGGTTTAAAGATACGCAGTATTTT,CASSLVRGFKDTQYF
TRBJ2-1,few,TRBD2,TRBV13,TGTGCCAGCAGCACAAGGACTAGCCGTGTTTACAATGAGCAGTTCTTC,CASSTRTSRVYNEQFF
TRBJ2-7,few,.,TRBV9,TGTGCCAGCAACGAGGGCAGGGCCGACGAGCAGTACTTC,CASNEGRADEQYF
TRBJ1-2,.,.,TRBV30,TGTGCCTGGAGTGTCAGCCGCCGGGACACCTTC,CAWSVSRRDTF
TRBJ2-1,few,TRBD1,TRBV20-1,TGCAGTGCACGGGACAGATACAACAATGAGCAGTTCTTC,CSARDRYNNEQFF
TRBJ2-7,.,TRBD2,TRBV7-8,TGTGCCAGCAGCTTAGGGACTAGCGGGGGCTTCGAGCAGTACTTC,CASSLGTSGGFEQYF
TRBJ2-1,few,TRBD1,TRBV12-3/TRBV12-4,TGTGCCAGCAGTCTCCTCCGGGACAGTGACAATGAGCAGTTCTTC,CASSLLRDSDNEQFF
TRBJ1-1,.,.,TRBV25-1,TGTGCCAGCAGTGAATCGGGGTGGCCTGAGGCTTTCTTT,CASSESGWPEAFF
TRBJ1-4,.,.,TRBV11-2,TGTGCCAGCACATCCCGTGGGGGCATCGGTGAAAAACTGTTTTTT,CASTSRGGIGEKLFF
TRBJ2-7,few,.,TRBV4-1,TGCGCCAGCAGCCAAGGGTCACAGGGATCCTACGAGCAGTACTTC,CASSQGSQGSYEQYF
TRBJ2-7,.,.,TRBV14,TGTGCCAGCAGCCAATGGAGCTACGAGCAGTACTTC,CASSQWSYEQYF
TRBJ1-6,.,.,TRBV27,TGTGCCAGCAGTTTACAGAGTTTGGGTTCACCCCTCCACTTT,CASSLQSLGSPLHF
TRBJ2-6,.,.,TRBV11-2,TGTGCCAGCAGCTCTAAATTCTCTGGGGCCAACGTCCTGACTTTC,CASSSKFSGANVLTF
TRBJ2-7,few,.,TRBV12-3/TRBV12-4,TGTGCCAGCAGCCAAGGGGCAGGGCTACCGTACTTC,CASSQGAGLPYF
TRBJ2-2,.,TRBD2,TRBV12-3/TRBV12-4,TGTGCCAGCAGTTCGGGGGGGACAACCGCGAACACCGGGGAGCTGTTTTTT,CASSSGGTTANTGELFF
TRBJ1-6,.,TRBD1,TRBV14,TGTGCCAGCAGCCAACGTTACAGGGGGGAATCCTATAATTCACCCCTCCACTTT,CASSQRYRGESYNSPLHF
TRBJ2-7,.,TRBD1,TRBV10-3,TGTGCCATCACCGGGACAGGGTACGAGCAGTACTTC,CAITGTGYEQYF
TRBJ1-2,once,TRBD1,TRBV3-1,TGTGCCAGCAGCCGGGACAGGGGTGGTAACTATGGCTACACCTTC,CASSRDRGGNYGYTF
TRBJ2-7,.,.,TRBV3-1,TGTGCCAGCAGCCAAGTCAGGGGCGCGTCGGAGCAGTACTTC,CASSQVRGASEQYF
TRBJ2-1,.,TRBD1,TRBV20-1,TGCAGTGCTCAGACACCGGGACAGACCTACAATGAGCAGTTCTTC,CSAQTPGQTYNEQFF
TRBJ2-5,.,TRBD1,TRBV4-3,TGCGCCAGCAGCCAAGACCTTCCGACAGGGGACAATGAGCAGTACTTC,CASSQDLPTGDNEQYF
TRBJ1-6,few,.,TRBV7-3,TGTGCCAGCAGCTCAACACGGGGGGACTCAAGCTCCTATAATTCACCCCTCCACTTT,CASSSTRGDSSSYNSPLHF
TRBJ2-5,.,TRBD2,TRBV20-1,TGCAGTGCGAGTACTAGCGGGGGGTCCCAAGAGACCCAGTACTTC,CSASTSGGSQETQYF
TRBJ2-3,.,TRBD2,TRBV6-1,TGTGCCAGCAGTCAAACCGGGACTGGCGGGGGGGACAGCACAGATACGCAGTATTTT,CASSQTGTGGGDSTDTQYF
TRBJ1-5,few,.,TRBV6-1,TGTGCCAGCAGTGAAGCAGGGTCGTTTCGAACCAGCCAGCCCCAGCATTTT,CASSEAGSFRTSQPQHF
TRBJ2-7,.,TRBD2,TRBV4-3,TGCGCCAGCAGCCAAGAAGGAGCGGGGGGGTCCTCCGAGCAGTACTTC,CASSQEGAGGSSEQYF
TRBJ2-1,.,TRBD2,TRBV20-1,TGCAGTGCTAGGACTAGCGGGACCCCCTCCTACAATGAGCAGTTCTTC,CSARTSGTPSYNEQFF
TRBJ2-5,.,.,TRBV5-1,TGCGCCAGCAGGGAAAGGACAGACCAAGAGACCCAGTACTTC,CASRERTDQETQYF
TRBJ2-3,.,.,TRBV6-6,TGTGCCACCGGAGGACCTATAAGCACAGATACGCAGTATTTT,CATGGPISTDTQYF
TRBJ2-2,.,.,TRBV10-3,TGTGCCATCAGTGAGTCGATAGGGGGGATCACCGGGGAGCTGTTTTTT,CAISESIGGITGELFF
TRBJ1-6,.,.,TRBV9,TGTGCCAGCAGCGTAGGAGGCAGGGGTGATTCACCCCTCCACTTT,CASSVGGRGDSPLHF
TRBJ2-7,.,TRBD2,TRBV20-1,TGCAGTGCTCCACTAGCGGGGGGCCCTAGAACCTACGAGCAGTACTTC,CSAPLAGGPRTYEQYF
TRBJ2-7,.,.,TRBV20-1,TGCAGTGCTAGAGATCTTGACAGGAGTTCCTACGAGCAGTACTTC,CSARDLDRSSYEQYF
TRBJ2-3,.,.,TRBV7-3,TGTGCCAGCAGCCCGAGACGGACCGCCGATACAGATACGCAGTATTTT,CASSPRRTADTDTQYF
TRBJ2-5,once,.,TRBV7-2,TGTGCCAGCAGCCCGGAGGGCGCCGCGGAGACCCAGTACTTC,CASSPEGAAETQYF
TRBJ1-1,.,.,TRBV5-6,TGTGCCAGCAGCCTCCGGGACAAAAACACTGAAGCTTTCTTT,CASSLRDKNTEAFF
TRBJ1-2,.,TRBD1,TRBV29-1,TGCAGCGTTGAGGACCGACAGGGGAACTATGGCTACACCTTC,CSVEDRQGNYGYTF